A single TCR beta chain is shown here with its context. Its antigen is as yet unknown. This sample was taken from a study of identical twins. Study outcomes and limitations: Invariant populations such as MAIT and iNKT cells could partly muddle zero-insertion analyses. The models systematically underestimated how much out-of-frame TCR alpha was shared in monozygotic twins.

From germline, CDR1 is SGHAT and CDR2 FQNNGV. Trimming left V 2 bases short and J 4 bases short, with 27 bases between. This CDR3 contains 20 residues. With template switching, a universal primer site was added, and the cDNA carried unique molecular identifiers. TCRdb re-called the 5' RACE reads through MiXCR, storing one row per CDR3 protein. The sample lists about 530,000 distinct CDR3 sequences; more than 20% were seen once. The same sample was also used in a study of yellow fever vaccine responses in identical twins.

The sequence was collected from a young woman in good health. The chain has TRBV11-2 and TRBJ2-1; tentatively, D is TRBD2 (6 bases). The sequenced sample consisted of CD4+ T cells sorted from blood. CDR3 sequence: CASSLYTGAGSSGRYNEQFF. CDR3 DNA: TGTGCCAGCAGCTTATATACCGGGGCGGGGTCGAGCGGGCGGTACAATGAGCAGTTCTTC. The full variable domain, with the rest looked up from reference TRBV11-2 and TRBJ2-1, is EAGVAQSPRYKIIEKRQSVAFWCNPISGHATLYWYQQILGQGPKLLIQFQNNGVVDDSQLPKDRFSAERLKGVDSTLKIQPAKLEDSAVYLCASSLYTGAGSSGRYNEQFFGPGTRLTVL.